This T cell receptor (beta chain) was found in a study of cytomegalovirus exposure and HLA in healthy donors. Study-wide results and limits: Rarity held for most TCR sequences, but there were some public TCRs that occurred in many donors. HLA alleles showed associations with approximately 15,000 TCR beta sequences in a later analysis, at a 0.05 false discovery rate. The HLA-A and HLA-B alleles of most subjects were reportedly predicted accurately from TCR beta sequences.

For this clone: The antigen remains unidentified.

Primers: 60 Vbeta forward and 13 Jbeta reverse. Repertoires were generated with immunoSEQ multiplex PCR, while TCRdb's copy carries only in-frame clones and drops some. The sample table includes some 70,000 clones. The sample consisted of PBMCs. This clonotype was sampled from a man aged 35 to 55 in good health and CMV-seronegative.

The CDR3 reads CASSLTGNYGYTF. The CDR3 nucleotides read TGTGCCAGCAGTCTAACAGGGAACTATGGCTACACCTTC. The chain has TRBV28 and TRBJ1-2, with a tentative D call TRBD1 (6 bases). V lost 5 bases and J 2 bases, leaving 9 bases between the germline ends. CDR3 length equals 13 residues. CDR1 MDHEN and CDR2 SYDVKM come from the germline V gene.